The source of this TCR beta chain is a study of T cells in Graves' hyperthyroidism and ophthalmopathy. The wider study: Upon initial diagnosis and before any treatment, peripheral blood was collected. Overall study results and limits: The model anticipated ophthalmopathy a median around six months pre-onset. A 13 V-J signature model discriminated ophthalmopathy versus stable hyperthyroidism.

Amplification of TCR beta CDR3 regions was performed using RNA transcripts as template. In the first-round RT-PCR of the TCR CDR3, the HTBI primer set was used. TCRdb re-called the multiplex PCR reads through MiXCR, storing one row per CDR3 protein. The profile shows roughly 800,000 distinct CDR3 sequences, about two fifths of them singletons. As for this clonotype: Its target is unknown.

Germline lookup yields CDR1 MGHDK and CDR2 SYGVNS. The CDR3 length is 17 residues. Deletions cut 2 bases from V and 1 base from J, with 17 bases between. Sequencing input: blood. This receptor was identified in a man aged 18 to 29 with Graves' hyperthyroidism. The chain recombines TRBV25-1 with TRBJ1-1; D gene uncertain. The CDR3 coding sequence is TGTGCCAGCAGTGAAATTCCGATGGAGGACTCGAACACTGAAGCTTTCTTT. This gives the protein CASSEIPMEDSNTEAFF.